This T cell receptor (beta chain) was sequenced during a study of T-cell reconstitution after alpha-beta-depleted transplantation in children. Study findings and constraints: Reportedly, roughly two months post-transplant, alpha-beta T cells arose from several hundred expanded graft clones. Newly generated T cells supplied most T-cell counts and diversity one year post-transplant.

In its sample, this clonotype was seen a few times. Its target is unknown. V lost 3 bases to trimming and J lost 0 bases, with 15 bases between them. CDR3 size: 17 residues. Construction of the TCRbeta library involved unique molecular identifiers. Using its own MiXCR run on the PCR reads, TCRdb lists one record per CDR3 protein. The repertoire holds 600,000 or so distinct CDR3 sequences, with about 23% as singletons. The TCR originated in a boy under two years old who had a stem cell transplant for acute myeloid leukemia, so the T cells may come from the graft donor. V usage is TRBV12-3 or TRBV12-4 and J usage is TRBJ2-4; a weak D match, TRBD1 (5 bases). This specimen consisted of PBMCs, mostly from graft donor cells, obtained 360 days after TCRalphabeta/CD19-depleted stem cell transplant. The CDR3 protein is CASSFRAPKLAKNIQYF. DNA of the CDR3: TGTGCCAGCAGTTTCAGGGCTCCTAAGCTAGCCAAAAACATTCAGTACTTC.